Described below is a single T cell receptor (beta chain) sequence and its context. Its target is unknown. A junction boundary mismatches the germline segment, possibly from a read error. Germline V gives CDR1 SSHAT, CDR2 FNYEAQ (reference sequence). This CDR3 spans 15 amino acids. The method was immunoSEQ multiplex PCR; TCRdb's version includes in-frame clones alone and lacks a portion of them. The sample consists of 20,000 or so clones, 80% to 95% of them appearing once. The sample belongs to a study of lymphopenia after photon versus proton radiotherapy. Study outcomes and limitations: Post-nadir TCR diversity decline inversely tracked overall survival among those who died. Photon-treated patients lost naive T cells and TCR diversity; proton-treated stayed stable. Oligoclonal CD8+ Temra expansion after nadir drove photon patients' diversity drop.

The sequence was obtained from a woman in her 70s with pancreatic cancer. Some clones in this sample may be carry-over from other donors' samples. This sequence joins TRBV7-7 and TRBJ2-1, with D maybe TRBD1 (6 bases). The source was peripheral blood, collected from a patient treated with proton-based radiotherapy. The CDR3 nucleotides are TGTGCTAGCAGCTCGGGACAAGGGGGTTACAATGAGCAGTTCTTC. Its translation: CASSSGQGGYNEQFF. Based on the CDR3 plus reference TRBV7-7 and TRBJ2-1, the full variable domain is GAGVSQSPRYKVTKRGQDVTLRCDPISSHATLYWYQQALGQGPEFLTYFNYEAQPDKSGLPSDRFSAERPEGSISTLTIQRTEQRDSAMYRCASSSGQGGYNEQFFGPGTRLTVL.